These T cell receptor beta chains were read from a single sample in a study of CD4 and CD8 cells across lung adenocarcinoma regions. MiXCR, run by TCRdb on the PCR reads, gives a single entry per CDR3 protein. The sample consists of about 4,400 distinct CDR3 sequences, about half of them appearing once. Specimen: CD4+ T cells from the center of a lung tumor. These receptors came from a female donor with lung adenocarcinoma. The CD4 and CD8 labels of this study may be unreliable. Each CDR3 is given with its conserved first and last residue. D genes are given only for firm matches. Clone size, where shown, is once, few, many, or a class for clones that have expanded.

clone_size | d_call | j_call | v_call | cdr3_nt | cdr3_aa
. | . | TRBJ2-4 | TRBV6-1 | TGTGGCCGCAGGCCGGGGCTATGGGCCGAAAACACTCAGTACTTT | CGRRPGLWAENTQYF
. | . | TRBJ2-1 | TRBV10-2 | TGCGCCAGCACATACAACTACAATGAGCAGTTCTTC | CASTYNYNEQFF
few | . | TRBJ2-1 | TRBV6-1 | TGTGCCAGCAGATCAGACCTCAATGAGCAGTTCTTC | CASRSDLNEQFF
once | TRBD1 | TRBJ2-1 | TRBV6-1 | TGTGCCAGCAGTGAGTCAGGGGGCATAGAGACCCAGTTCTTC | CASSESGGIETQFF
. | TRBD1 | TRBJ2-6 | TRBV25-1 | TGTGCCAGCAGCAACGACAGGGGACCACTCTCTGGGGCCAACGTCCTGACTTTC | CASSNDRGPLSGANVLTF
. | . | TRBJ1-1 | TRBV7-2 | TGTGCCAGCAGCTTAGCGGGGCTGAACACTGAAGCTTTCTTT | CASSLAGLNTEAFF
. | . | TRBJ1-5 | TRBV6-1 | TGTGCCAGCAGTGCGGCTATCCGGGGGGTTGATCAGCCCCAGCATTTT | CASSAAIRGVDQPQHF
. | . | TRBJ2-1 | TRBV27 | TGTGCCAGCCGCCGAGGGGATTGGAGTGAGCAGTTCTTC | CASRRGDWSEQFF
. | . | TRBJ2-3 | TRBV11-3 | TGTGCCAGCAGCTCGGGCACAGATACGCAGTATTTT | CASSSGTDTQYF
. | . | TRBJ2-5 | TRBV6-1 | TGTGCCAGCAGGGGGCTCGGGGGCCGTGCCCAAGACACTCAGTACTTC | CASRGLGGRAQDTQYF
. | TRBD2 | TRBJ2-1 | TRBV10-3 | TGTGCCACGTACAAACCGGGACTAGCGGGAAATGAGCAGTTCTTC | CATYKPGLAGNEQFF
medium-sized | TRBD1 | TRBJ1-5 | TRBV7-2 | TGTGCCAGCAGCTTAGTGACAGGGAGCAATCAGCCCCAGCATTTT | CASSLVTGSNQPQHF
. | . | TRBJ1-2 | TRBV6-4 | TGTGCCAGCAGCCTACATCTAGGCTATGGCTACACCTTC | CASSLHLGYGYTF
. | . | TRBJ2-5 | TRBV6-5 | TGTGCCAGCAGTTCACCTCCGGGTGGTAGCGAGACCCAGTACTTC | CASSSPPGGSETQYF
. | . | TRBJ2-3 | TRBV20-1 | TGCAGTGCTAACCTTGAGGGGACAGATACGCAGTATTTT | CSANLEGTDTQYF
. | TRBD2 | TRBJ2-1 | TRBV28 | TGTGCCAGCAGTCCCCCGGGAGGGAGCGAGCAGTTCTTC | CASSPPGGSEQFF
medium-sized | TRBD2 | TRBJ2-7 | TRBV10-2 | TGCGCCAGCAGTCAAGAGGGAATAGCGGGAGTTCGCCACGAGCAGTACTTC | CASSQEGIAGVRHEQYF
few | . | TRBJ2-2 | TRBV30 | TGTGCCTGCAGAGCCGAGACTGCGAACACCGGGGAGCTGTTTTTT | CACRAETANTGELFF
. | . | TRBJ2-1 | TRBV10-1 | TGCGCCAGCAGTGATCGAGACAAACCTTACAATGAGCAGTTCTTC | CASSDRDKPYNEQFF
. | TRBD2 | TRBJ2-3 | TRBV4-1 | TGCGCCAGCAGTGAAGCGGGAGGGAGCACAGATACGCAGAATTTC | CASSEAGGSTDTQNF
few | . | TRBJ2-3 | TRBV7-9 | TGTGCCAGCAGCTTTGGTGCTGGAGATACGCAGTATTTT | CASSFGAGDTQYF
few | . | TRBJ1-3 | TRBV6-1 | TGTGCCAGCAGTGAGGAGTACGGTCCTGGAAACACCATATATTTT | CASSEEYGPGNTIYF
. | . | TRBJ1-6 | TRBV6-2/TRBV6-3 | TGTGCCAGCAGACCACTCTCAGGGGTATACGAGCAGTACTTT | CASRPLSGVYEQYF
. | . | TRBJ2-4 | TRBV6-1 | TGTGGCGGCACGGGGCTCCGGGCCAAAGCCACTCAGTACTTT | CGGTGLRAKATQYF
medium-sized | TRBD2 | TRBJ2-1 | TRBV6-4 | TGTGCCAGCAGTCCGAGCGGGGGAGAGTACAATGAGCAGTTCTTC | CASSPSGGEYNEQFF
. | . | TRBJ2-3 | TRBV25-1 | TGTGCCAGCATCGGGCATCTCGAAGATACCCAGTATTTT | CASIGHLEDTQYF
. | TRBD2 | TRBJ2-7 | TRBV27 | TGTGCCAGCAGTTTATTTGCGGGCGGGGGAGGTAATGAGCAGTACTTC | CASSLFAGGGGNEQYF
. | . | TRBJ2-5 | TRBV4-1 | TGCGCCAGCAGCCAAGCCAGAGGGGGGCAAGAGACCCAGTACTTC | CASSQARGGQETQYF
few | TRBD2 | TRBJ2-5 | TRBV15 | TGTGCCACCAGCACCTCGTCCGGAGCGGGATCGCCAGAGACCCAGTACTTC | CATSTSSGAGSPETQYF
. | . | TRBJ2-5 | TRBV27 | TGTGCGTATAGGGGGCTCGGGGGCCGTGACCAAGAGACCCAGTACTTC | CAYRGLGGRDQETQYF
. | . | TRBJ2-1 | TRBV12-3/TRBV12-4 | TGTGCCAGCAGTCCCCGGGACTCCACTAATGAGCAGTTCTTC | CASSPRDSTNEQFF
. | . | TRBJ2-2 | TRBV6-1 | TGTGCCAGCAGCTCACGCGGGGAGCTGTTTTTT | CASSSRGELFF
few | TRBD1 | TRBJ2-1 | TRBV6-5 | TGTGCCAGCAGTTACCAGGGGGATGAGCAGTTCTTC | CASSYQGDEQFF
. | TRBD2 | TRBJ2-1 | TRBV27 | TGTGCCAGCAGTAGTAAACCTGGACTAGCGGACTACAATGAGCAGTTCTTC | CASSSKPGLADYNEQFF
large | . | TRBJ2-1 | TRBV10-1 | TGCGCCAGCAGTGTCGGGCTCGGGGCCTCTGGTGAGCAGTTCTTC | CASSVGLGASGEQFF
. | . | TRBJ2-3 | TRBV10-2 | TGCGCCAGCTACGGGGGTATCACAGATATTCAGTATTTT | CASYGGITDIQYF
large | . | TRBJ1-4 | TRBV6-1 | TGTGCCAGCTATGACAGACTAAATGAAAAACTGTTTTTT | CASYDRLNEKLFF